This paragraph covers one TCR beta chain sequence. Its target is not known. The sample is drawn from a study of cytomegalovirus exposure and HLA in healthy donors. The CDR3 is made up of 16 amino acids. Germline V gives CDR1 SGHRS, CDR2 YFSETQ. V lost 4 bases, J lost 2 bases, and 5 bases stayed unmatched. General observations from the study: Relative to the roughly 700-donor mean, N-insertions were reportedly fewer in an Asian-associated ancestry cluster in a later analysis. Productive status was seen about 90% or about 30% of the time for most TCR beta V segments in an earlier analysis. The listing of roughly 160 TCR beta chains classed them as cytomegalovirus-associated. There was a cluster of highly shared sequence variants that was likely a sequencing artifact.

This PCR relied on a set of 60 Vbeta primers and 13 Jbeta primers. Sequenced by immunoSEQ multiplex PCR; TCRdb stores in-frame clones only, minus some. Here the sample spans approximately 130,000 clones, around 72% being singletons. The source is a woman between 45 and 60 years old in good health and CMV-seropositive. The genes are TRBV5-1 and TRBJ2-3, with 12 nucleotides matching TRBD2. Input material: PBMCs. CDR3 in amino acids: CASSPTSGGSTDTQYF. In DNA form, the CDR3 reads TGCGCCAGCAGCCCGACTAGCGGGGGATCCACAGATACGCAGTATTTT.